This paragraph reports one TCR beta chain. The table came from immunoSEQ multiplex PCR; TCRdb's copy has only in-frame clones and leaves some out. This sample has about 82,000 clones; approximately 94% occur once, and the top ten carry approximately 0.39%. V shed 2 bases and J shed 4 bases, with 14 bases lying between them. The germline CDR1 and CDR2 sequences are MNHEY and SMNVEV (reference sequence). The CDR3 runs to 15 residues. The record originates from a study of technical replicates of blood from a few donors. The sequenced sample was T cells isolated from PBMCs. V and J are TRBV27 and TRBJ1-2; TRBD1 might be the D (6 bases). This clonotype was obtained from a human donor in good health. The CDR3 bases are TGTGCCAGCAGTTTAGATGTCCAGGGGCGCTATGGCTACACCTTC. It translates to CASSLDVQGRYGYTF.